A single sample is the source of the 27 T cell receptor beta chains below, sequenced in a study of vaccination and CD4 T cells after COVID-19. At the Johns Hopkins FTIC core, DNA taken from cultured CD4+ T cells was sequenced by way of the Oncomine TCR Beta short-read assay. TCRdb re-analysed the PCR reads in MiXCR, keeping a single row per CDR3 protein. This sample has tens of thousands of distinct CDR3 sequences; roughly 60% occur once, and the top ten carry over 7.5%. The antigens for these receptors are not known. Treatment given: roughly 10-day PBMC culture with coronavirus spike peptide pools or control peptides (ViraFEST assay). Sequenced input: CD4+ T cells from blood, cultured in vitro. Receptors were obtained from a human donor who had recovered from COVID-19.

V gene TRBV20-1 combines with J gene TRBJ1-3; D is perhaps TRBD1 (5 bases). V lost 2 bases and J lost 2, with 10 bases in between. The CDR3 contains 14 residues. Germline V gene data show CDR1 as DFQATT and CDR2 as SNEGSKA (reference sequence). CDR3 residues: CSARPGTTGNTIYF. CDR3 coding DNA: TGCAGTGCTAGACCCGGGACTACTGGAAACACCATATATTTT.

J is TRBJ2-7 and V is TRBV7-9, with 10 bases identical to TRBD1. CDR1 and CDR2 from the germline V gene are SEHNR and FQNEAQ (reference sequence). The CDR3 length is 14 residues. The J segment lost 4 bases and the V segment lost 8 bases, leaving 8 bases of the junction unmatched. The DNA for the CDR3 is TGTGCCAGCCGAGCCACGGGACAGGGGTACGAGCAGTACTTC. Protein product: CASRATGQGYEQYF.

J is TRBJ1-5 and V is TRBV15, with 7 nucleotides matching TRBD1. The CDR3 consists of 16 residues. J was trimmed by 1 base and V by 3 bases; bases with no gene match: 6. Germline V gene lookup returns CDR1 LNHNV and CDR2 YYDKDF (reference sequence). CDR3 DNA: TGTGCCACCAGCAGTGAACAGGGGAAAAGCAATCAGCCCCAGCATTTT. Its translation is CATSSEQGKSNQPQHF.

The gene calls are TRBV12-3 or TRBV12-4 and TRBJ2-1; D might be TRBD1 or TRBD2, each matching 6 bases. Trimming took off 4 bases at V and 8 bases at J, with 18 bases between the two ends. This CDR3 is built from 15 residues. CDR3: CASSSNSHGGDEQFF. The CDR3 DNA reads TGTGCCAGCAGTTCCAACTCCCACGGGGGCGATGAGCAGTTCTTC.

The chain links TRBV18 to TRBJ1-2, with D perhaps TRBD1 (5 bases). V lost 3 bases and J 4 bases, leaving 12 bases between the germline ends. CDR1 is KGHSH, CDR2 LQKENI, per germline. This CDR3 is built from 14 residues. In DNA form, the CDR3 reads TGTGCCAGCTCACCGGGGGGAAATAGCTATGGCTACACCTTC. This codes for CASSPGGNSYGYTF.

This rearrangement joins TRBV20-1 to TRBJ1-6; D remains unclear. Germline CDR1 reads DFQATT; CDR2 reads SNEGSKA (reference sequence). This CDR3 has 13 residues. V lost 0 bases to trimming and J lost 9 bases, with 9 bases between them. The CDR3 DNA reads as TGCAGTGCTAGAGATTTTGGTGCTTCACCCCTCCACTTT. Protein sequence: CSARDFGASPLHF.

This clonotype showed up just a few times. The chain has TRBV7-2 and TRBJ2-3; D call uncertain. V was cut by 3 bases and J by 5 bases, with 6 bases left in between. The CDR3 has 12 amino acids. Germline CDR1 SGHTA, CDR2 FQGNSA. In DNA, the CDR3 is TGTGCCAGCAGCTTCTTCGGAGATACGCAGTATTTT. Protein product: CASSFFGDTQYF.

V usage is TRBV6-5 and J usage is TRBJ1-5; D remains ambiguous. The CDR3 loop spans 19 amino acids. V was trimmed by 0 bases and J by 6 bases, leaving 24 bases between them. CDR1 and CDR2 (germline): MNHEY, SVGAGI. DNA for the CDR3: TGTGCCAGCAGTTACTCGAGCCCAGTACACACCGTTACAAGTCAGCCCCAGCATTTT. It translates to CASSYSSPVHTVTSQPQHF.

The rearrangement links TRBV4-3 to TRBJ2-5; tentative D call: TRBD1 (6 bases). The CDR3 contains 15 residues. CDR1 is LGHNA, CDR2 YSLEER, per germline. Between the trimmed V and J ends, which lost 5 bases and 1 base, there was a span of 14 bases. The CDR3: CASSDWGLSQETQYF. The DNA for the CDR3 is TGCGCCAGCAGCGACTGGGGGCTTAGCCAAGAGACCCAGTACTTC.

The chain is built from TRBV5-1 and TRBJ1-1; possibly TRBD1 for D (6 bases). Trimming shortened V by 0 bases and J by 0 bases, and 12 bases separated the two germline ends. Germline CDR1 is SGHRS and CDR2 is YFSETQ. This CDR3 comprises 16 residues. The CDR3 DNA follows: TGCGCCAGCAGCTTGGCCGGGGGGCAACTGAACACTGAAGCTTTCTTT. Its protein product is CASSLAGGQLNTEAFF.

The rearrangement links TRBV27 to TRBJ1-2; TRBD1 is a possible D gene (5 bases). V shed 5 bases and J shed 2 bases, with 12 bases lying between them. Germline assignment: CDR1 MNHEY and CDR2 SMNVEV (reference sequence). The CDR3 has 14 residues. In nucleotides, the CDR3 is TGTGCCAGCAGTCTAACAGGACGAAACTATGGCTACACCTTC. This codes for CASSLTGRNYGYTF.

The gene calls are TRBV10-2 and TRBJ1-5; the match to TRBD1 covers 7 bases. The ends lost 0 bases at V and 6 bases at J; junction bases unmatched: 5. CDR1 and CDR2 from the germline V gene are WSHSY and SAAADI. This CDR3 has 15 residues. The CDR3 protein is CASSESAGGTQPQHF. DNA for the CDR3: TGCGCCAGCAGTGAGTCAGCAGGGGGGACTCAGCCCCAGCATTTT.

The V gene is TRBV11-3, the J gene TRBJ2-2, with 7 bases matching TRBD1. Trimming removed 5 bases from V and 4 bases from J; junction bases left unmatched: 7. The CDR3 consists of 15 residues. Germline V gene data show CDR1 as SGHNT and CDR2 as YENEEA. CDR3 in amino acids: CASSPTTGTTGELFF. CDR3 in DNA: TGTGCCAGCAGCCCTACGACAGGGACCACCGGGGAGCTGTTTTTT. The whole variable domain, filled in from reference TRBV11-3 and TRBJ2-2, reads EAGVVQSPRYKIIEKKQPVAFWCNPISGHNTLYWYLQNLGQGPELLIRYENEEAVDDSQLPKDRFSAERLKGVDSTLKIQPAELGDSAVYLCASSPTTGTTGELFFGEGSRLTVL.

The chain is built from TRBV12-3 or TRBV12-4 and TRBJ2-1; 7 bases are a match to TRBD2. V shed 2 bases and J 9 bases; nucleotides not matched to a gene: 13. This CDR3 region has 16 residues. The CDR3 region has the DNA TGTGCCAGCAGTTTAACCGGTCGGGAGGTCAGGCGTGAGCAGTTCTTC. The encoded protein is CASSLTGREVRREQFF.

V and J are TRBV20-1 and TRBJ1-5; D not resolved. The V gene lost 2 bases and the J gene lost 6 bases, with 8 bases spanning the gap. The germline V gene encodes CDR1 DFQATT and CDR2 SNEGSKA (reference sequence). CDR3 length: 12 amino acids. Here the CDR3 DNA reads TGCAGTGCTAGACAGTCGGTTCAGCCCCAGCATTTT. It encodes CSARQSVQPQHF.

As for this clonotype: Its ends do not fully match the called genes, so a read error is possible. The gene calls are TRBV28 and TRBJ1-1; 7 bases are shared with TRBD1. Germline lookup yields CDR1 MDHEN and CDR2 SYDVKM. The CDR3 is 20 residues long. The CDR3 nucleotides read TGTGCCAGCAGTTTCCTCCTTCAGGTGGCTTGGGCAGGGGGGAACATTGAAGCTTTCTTT. This encodes CASSFLLQVAWAGGNIEAFF.

The chain recombines TRBV2 with TRBJ2-3; D uncertain. The CDR3 is 13 amino acids. In germline, CDR1 is SNHLY, CDR2 FYNNEI. The CDR3 loop is CEARGDSTDTQYF. For the CDR3, the DNA is TGTGAGGCGCGTGGAGACTCCACAGATACGCAGTATTTT.

The rearrangement uses TRBV7-2 and TRBJ1-6; D is undetermined. V was shortened by 1 base and J by 13 bases, with 20 bases between the two germline ends. This CDR3 comprises 16 residues. CDR1 SGHTA and CDR2 FQGNSA come from the germline V gene. For the CDR3, the DNA is TGTGCCAGCAGCTTAGGGTCGGCGGGAGAGAGTATCCCCCTCCACTTT. This codes for CASSLGSAGESIPLHF.

The V gene is TRBV6-1, the J gene TRBJ1-5; perhaps TRBD1 as D (6 bases). CDR3 length: 15 amino acids. V dropped 6 bases and J dropped 0 bases, with 12 bases sitting between them. Germline CDR1 is MNHNS and CDR2 is SASEGT. The CDR3 DNA follows: TGTGCCAGCAGCCCTAGGGGGTTTAGCAATCAGCCCCAGCATTTT. As protein: CASSPRGFSNQPQHF.

The chain links TRBV30 to TRBJ2-5, with TRBD2 identical over 7 bases. The junction had 2 bases not matched to a gene; V was cut back by 2 bases and J by 2 bases. This CDR3 contains 13 residues. CDR1 is GTSNPN and CDR2 is SVGIG in the germline V gene (reference sequence). The CDR3 region is CAWSTSDQETQYF. CDR3 nucleotides: TGTGCCTGGAGTACTAGCGATCAAGAGACCCAGTACTTC.

The chain carries TRBV28 and TRBJ2-2; 10 nucleotides align to TRBD2. The V and J ends lost 2 bases and 5 bases, in that order; junction bases with no gene match: 5. Germline V lookup: CDR1 MDHEN, CDR2 SYDVKM. The CDR3 loop spans 16 amino acids. Here the CDR3 DNA reads TGTGCCAGCAGTTTAAGCCTAGCGGGAGTTACCGGGGAGCTGTTTTTT. It yields the protein CASSLSLAGVTGELFF.

The count of this clonotype is one. The chain couples TRBV7-9 to TRBJ1-1; D is unresolved. CDR1 and CDR2 from the germline V gene are SEHNR and FQNEAQ (reference sequence). CDR3 length: 15 residues. Trimming shortened V by 1 base and J by 1 base, and 10 bases separated the two germline ends. CDR3 DNA sequence: TGTGCCAGCAGCTTAGGATCTAGCCCGAACACTGAAGCTTTCTTT. This gives the protein CASSLGSSPNTEAFF.

This clonotype was picked up one time. This chain joins TRBV19 and TRBJ1-1, with 7 bases that match TRBD1. The CDR3 covers 15 residues. J lost 3 bases, V lost 3 bases, and 7 bases had no gene match. Germline CDR1 reads LNHDA; CDR2 reads SQIVND (reference sequence). CDR3: CASSIVGQPDTEAFF. The CDR3 nucleotides are TGTGCCAGTAGTATCGTGGGACAGCCGGACACTGAAGCTTTCTTT.

This clonotype was detected only a few times. The gene calls are TRBV20-1 and TRBJ1-6; 7 nucleotides align to TRBD1. J lost 11 bases, V lost 6 bases, and 7 bases had no gene match. Germline V lookup: CDR1 DFQATT, CDR2 SNEGSKA (reference sequence). This CDR3 is 12 amino acids long. The CDR3 protein is CSADYQGAPLHF. The CDR3 coding sequence is TGCAGTGCCGATTATCAGGGGGCACCCCTCCACTTT.

This clonotype has a handful of counts. The J gene is TRBJ2-3, the V gene TRBV19, with D perhaps TRBD1 (5 bases). The germline gives CDR1 LNHDA, CDR2 SQIVND (reference sequence). This CDR3 comprises 16 residues. V was cut by 3 bases and J by 2 bases, with 15 bases left in between. The CDR3, as DNA: TGTGCCAGTAGTATTACCCGTCCAGGGTACACAGATACGCAGTATTTT. This translates into CASSITRPGYTDTQYF. The variable domain in full, with the rest retrieved from reference TRBV19 and TRBJ2-3, is DGGITQSPKYLFRKEGQNVTLSCEQNLNHDAMYWYRQDPGQGLRLIYYSQIVNDFQKGDIAEGYSVSREKKESFPLTVTSAQKNPTAFYLCASSITRPGYTDTQYFGPGTRLTVL.

CDR3 loop: CSARSGIANYGYTF. The CDR3 bases are TGCAGTGCTAGGTCGGGGATCGCTAACTATGGCTACACCTTC. The V gene is TRBV20-1, the J gene TRBJ1-2, with D unclear. Germline V lookup: CDR1 DFQATT, CDR2 SNEGSKA (reference sequence). This CDR3 has 14 residues. V was cut by 3 bases and J by 0 bases, with 11 bases left in between.

This clonotype was counted between two and nine times. A junction end diverges from the germline sequence, so it may reflect a read error. The chain couples TRBV12-3 or TRBV12-4 to TRBJ2-7; 11 bases agree with TRBD2. The CDR3 consists of 13 residues. The CDR3 here is CASSFDSGRAFLF. The CDR3 coding sequence is TGTGCCAGCAGTTTTGATAGCGGGAGGGCCTTCTTATTC.